This entry lists 25 T cell receptor beta chains sequenced from one sample in a study of spatial heterogeneity in lung cancer (dated by TCRdb to between 2018 and 2020). The library was built by means of 5' RACE. The sequencer listed for this sample is NextSeq 500. In TCRdb, the public reads were trimmed at Q25 with fastp and aligned with MiXCR, with productive beta chains retained. CDR3 protein duplicates are merged, each entry listing the most common genes and DNA. This sample holds 10,000 to 15,000 distinct CDR3 sequences; 3.9% were observed only once. Together, the top ten hold under 55% of the sample. Explained via the paper, the time point label denotes: sample taken at primary tumor resection. TCR sequencing used whole RNA extracted from tumor and nontumor lung tissue, or from cryopreserved PBMC samples, without cell sorting. The input for sequencing was PBMCs, taken at surgery. The receptors stem from a male donor with early-stage non-small cell lung cancer.

The table lists this clonotype with many counts. A library made for alpha chains picked up this beta chain off target, so its size means little. The CDR3 loop reads CASSLVAGELFF. CDR3 coding DNA: TGTGCCAGCAGCCTAGTTGCCGGGGAGCTGTTTTTT. This chain links TRBV5-5 with TRBJ2-2, with D unclear. This CDR3 is 12 amino acids long. Germline V gene data show CDR1 as SGHKS and CDR2 as YYEKEE (reference sequence). V lost 4 bases, J lost 6 bases, and 7 bases lay in between.

This clonotype was picked up many times. This beta chain appears as a stray read in a library generated for alpha chains; its size is not informative. The chain employs TRBV7-2 and TRBJ2-4; D gene ambiguous. The CDR3 has 13 residues. V lost 5 bases and J lost 7, with 12 bases in between. Germline V gives CDR1 SGHTA, CDR2 FQGNSA. This chain's CDR3 is CASSLYQRNIQYF. The CDR3 DNA follows: TGTGCCAGCAGCCTCTACCAGAGGAACATTCAGTACTTC.

In this sample, this clonotype turned up many times. Little can be read into the size of this beta chain, an off-target read in a library designed for alpha chains. The V and J genes are TRBV6-5 and TRBJ2-3; the D is unclear. Trimming took off 4 bases at V and 6 bases at J, with 11 bases between the two ends. Germline V gene sequence: CDR1 MNHEY, CDR2 SVGAGI. The CDR3 covers 13 residues. As DNA, the CDR3 is TGTGCCAGCAGTTCCGTCCAGGTGGATACGCAGTATTTT. Its protein product is CASSSVQVDTQYF.

In its sample, this clonotype was seen many times. A library made for alpha chains picked up this beta chain off target, so its size means little. V is TRBV6-2 or TRBV6-3 and J is TRBJ2-3, with 8 positions matching TRBD1. V shed 2 bases and J 6 bases; nucleotides not matched to a gene: 7. This CDR3 comprises 15 residues. The germline V gene has CDR1 MNHEY and CDR2 SVGEGT. For the CDR3, the DNA is TGTGCCAGCAGTTACAATCAGGGGGCTTTGGATACGCAGTATTTT. Its translation: CASSYNQGALDTQYF.

This clonotype appeared many times. Because the library targeted alpha chains, this beta chain is an off-target read whose size means little. V is TRBV6-5 and J is TRBJ2-1; 11 positions agree with TRBD2. Germline-derived CDR1 and CDR2 are MNHEY and SVGAGI. Losses at the gene ends were 1 base for V and 7 bases for J; bases not matched to a gene: 3. This CDR3 has 15 residues. The CDR3: CASSYLASGRNEQFF. The CDR3 nucleotides are TGTGCCAGCAGTTACTTGGCTAGCGGGAGGAATGAGCAGTTCTTC.

The sample holds many counts of this clonotype. Because this beta chain is a stray read in a library intended to capture alpha chains, its abundance should not be given much weight. In DNA form, the CDR3 reads TGTGCCAGTTTGTTGGGGACTAGCGGCCATGAGCAGTTCTTC. This sequence encodes CASLLGTSGHEQFF. This chain uses TRBV7-9 with TRBJ2-1, with 11 bases that match TRBD2. The CDR3 extends over 14 amino acids. Germline V gene sequence: CDR1 SEHNR, CDR2 FQNEAQ (reference sequence). Trimming at V came to 9 bases and at J to 8 bases, leaving 9 bases not matched to a gene.

Regarding this clonotype: A much larger clone is a single base away; this may be a read error. Being off target in a library aimed at alpha chains, this beta chain has a size of little meaning. The chain employs TRBV24-1 and TRBJ1-1, with TRBD1 as a possible D gene (5 bases). Germline V gene sequence: CDR1 KGHDR, CDR2 SFDVKD. The CDR3 is made up of 15 amino acids. CDR3 bases: TGTGTCACCAGTGATTCTGGGGCTGGACGCACTGAAGCTTTCTTT. Its protein is CVTSDSGAGRTEAFF.

This clonotype was recorded at least ten times. This beta chain lies outside the target of a library built for alpha chains; its clone size means little. This chain connects TRBV27 to TRBJ1-5; D remains ambiguous. Trimming stripped 0 bases from V and 9 bases from J, with 9 bases between. This CDR3 comprises 13 residues. Germline-derived CDR1 and CDR2 are MNHEY and SMNVEV (reference sequence). CDR3 nucleotides: TGTGCCAGCAGTTTATCGGGATTGACGCCCCAGCATTTT. This encodes CASSLSGLTPQHF.

At least ten counts were recorded for this clonotype. Since the library was made to target alpha chains, this beta chain is a stray read and its abundance is not meaningful. The rearrangement joins TRBV7-8 to TRBJ1-4, with D possibly TRBD1 on 5 matching bases. Trimming shortened V by 2 bases and J by 5 bases, and 6 bases separated the two germline ends. The CDR3 totals 13 residues. CDR1 is SGHVS and CDR2 is FQNEAQ in the germline V gene. The CDR3 here is CASSLWGNEKLFF. CDR3 nucleotide sequence: TGTGCCAGCAGCTTATGGGGGAATGAAAAACTGTTTTTT.

This clonotype has just a few counts. The library was designed around alpha chains, so this beta chain is a stray read whose abundance carries little weight. The CDR3 coding sequence is TGTGCCAGCAGCCTCACGGGTCGGTCACGCTCCTACAATGAGCAGTTCTTC. Its protein is CASSLTGRSRSYNEQFF. V and J are TRBV7-6 and TRBJ2-1; D is ambiguous. Germline CDR1 SGHVS, CDR2 FNYEAQ. Deletions cut 5 bases from V and 0 bases from J, with 17 bases between. The CDR3 runs 17 residues. The complete variable domain, with remaining parts taken from reference TRBV7-6 and TRBJ2-1, reads GAGVSQSPRYKVTKRGQDVALRCDPISGHVSLYWYRQALGQGPEFLTYFNYEAQQDKSGLPNDRFSAERPEGSISTLTIQRTEQRDSAMYRCASSLTGRSRSYNEQFFGPGTRLTVL.

By its share, this clonotype is medium-sized. Little can be read into the size of this beta chain, an off-target read in a library designed for alpha chains. The chain employs TRBV28 and TRBJ2-5; 9 bases map to TRBD2. V shed 4 bases and J 5 bases; nucleotides not matched to a gene: 11. The germline V gene encodes CDR1 MDHEN and CDR2 SYDVKM. The CDR3 has 16 residues. CDR3 loop: CASSWGLAGAGETQYF. The CDR3 bases are TGTGCCAGCAGTTGGGGACTAGCTGGGGCCGGCGAGACCCAGTACTTC.

There are many counts of this clonotype. This beta chain is a stray sequence in a library constructed for alpha chains; its clone size is not meaningful. The genes are TRBV6-2 or TRBV6-3 and TRBJ2-1; either TRBD1 or TRBD2 may fit D (6 bases each). The CDR3 loop spans 20 amino acids. Germline V lookup: CDR1 MNHEY, CDR2 SVGEGT. Deletions cut 2 bases from V and 6 bases from J, with 29 bases between. The CDR3 DNA follows: TGTGCCAGCAGTTACCTCACCAGCCCGCGGGACAAAGTGGCTCTCAATGAGCAGTTCTTC. This codes for CASSYLTSPRDKVALNEQFF.

This clonotype has a count of ten or more. Because the library targeted alpha chains, this beta chain is an off-target read whose size means little. V is TRBV12-3 or TRBV12-4 and J is TRBJ2-2; 8 bases are a match to TRBD1. The CDR3 runs 16 residues. V was clipped by 5 bases and J by 1 base; unmatched bases: 6. The CDR3 loop is CASSPRGLKNTGELFF. In DNA form, the CDR3 reads TGTGCCAGCAGTCCCAGGGGGCTAAAGAACACCGGGGAGCTGTTTTTT.

This clonotype occurred many times. Because this beta chain is a stray read in a library intended to capture alpha chains, its abundance should not be given much weight. The chain employs TRBV10-3 and TRBJ1-6; D call uncertain. Germline V CDR1 and CDR2: ENHRY, SYGVKD. The CDR3 runs to 12 residues. Trimming stripped 7 bases from V and 10 bases from J, with 11 bases between. CDR3 residues: CAITAGGSPLHF. DNA for the CDR3: TGTGCCATCACGGCAGGAGGGTCACCCCTCCACTTT.

The sample holds many counts of this clonotype. Found in a library prepared for alpha chains, this beta chain is an off-target read, and its abundance has little meaning. This chain joins TRBV12-3 or TRBV12-4 and TRBJ1-5, with TRBD1 matching 7 bases. The V segment lost 5 bases and the J segment 4 bases; nucleotides outside the gene matches: 5. The CDR3 length is 14 residues. For the CDR3, the DNA is TGTGCCAGCAGTATCCGGGACAGAAATCAGCCCCAGCATTTT. Residues: CASSIRDRNQPQHF.

On this clonotype itself: The library was built for alpha chains, so this beta chain is an off-target read and its size means little. The rearrangement links TRBV6-1 to TRBJ2-7, with no clear D. The V gene lost 0 bases and the J gene lost 0 bases, with 6 bases spanning the gap. Germline loops: CDR1 MNHNS, CDR2 SASEGT. This CDR3 comprises 14 residues. This CDR3 reads CASSEAPNSYEQYF. Written as DNA, the CDR3 is TGTGCCAGCAGTGAAGCCCCTAACTCCTACGAGCAGTACTTC.

This clonotype was seen ten or more times. This beta chain is a stray sequence in a library constructed for alpha chains; its clone size is not meaningful. V usage is TRBV4-3 and J usage is TRBJ2-5; the match to TRBD2 covers 15 bases. J lost 4 bases, V lost 1 base, and 10 bases had no gene match. The CDR3 spans 19 residues. Germline assignment: CDR1 LGHNA and CDR2 YSLEER. Here the CDR3 reads CASSQARTSGRALGETQYF. CDR3 nucleotides: TGCGCCAGCAGCCAAGCCCGGACTAGCGGGAGGGCCTTGGGAGAGACCCAGTACTTC.

Concerning this clonotype: The CDR3 ends on some other residue instead of the conserved phenylalanine or tryptophan, so this is likely a read error. This beta chain slipped into a library made for alpha chains as a stray read, so its size is not meaningful. The CDR3 reads CAATGPTYEQYL. Written as DNA, the CDR3 is TGTGCCGCCACGGGGCCCACCTACGAGCAGTACTTG. This chain connects TRBV6-5 to TRBJ2-7, with D perhaps given as TRBD1 or TRBD2 (5 bases each). Trimming shortened V by 11 bases and J by 2 bases, and 13 bases separated the two germline ends. CDR3 size: 12 residues. Germline V CDR1 and CDR2: MNHEY, SVGAGI.

This clonotype was counted at least ten times. This beta chain came through as a stray read in a library set up for alpha chains, and its size says little. The rearrangement uses TRBV7-2 and TRBJ2-2; TRBD2 matches 11 bases. In germline, CDR1 is SGHTA, CDR2 FQGNSA. The junction had 9 bases not matched to a gene; V was cut back by 5 bases and J by 4 bases. The CDR3 has 17 residues. DNA for the CDR3: TGTGCCAGCAGCGCATCCGGGACTAGCGGAATCACCGGGGAGCTGTTTTTT. This codes for CASSASGTSGITGELFF.

This clonotype was counted many times. Found in a library prepared for alpha chains, this beta chain is an off-target read, and its abundance has little meaning. The chain is built from TRBV7-9 and TRBJ2-5, with unresolved D. The V gene lost 3 bases and the J gene lost 1 base, with 0 bases spanning the gap. Germline CDR1 SEHNR, CDR2 FQNEAQ (reference sequence). The CDR3 sequence is 11 residues long. CDR3 region: CASSFQETQYF. The CDR3 nucleotides are TGTGCCAGCAGCTTCCAAGAGACCCAGTACTTC. Looking up the rest from reference TRBV7-9 and TRBJ2-5 gives the full variable domain: DTGVSQNPRHKITKRGQNVTFRCDPISEHNRLYWYRQTLGQGPEFLTYFQNEAQLEKSRLLSDRFSAERPKGSFSTLEIQRTEQGDSAMYLCASSFQETQYFGPGTRLLVL.

This clonotype has at least ten counts. Little can be read into the size of this beta chain, an off-target read in a library designed for alpha chains. The chain is built from TRBV10-3 and TRBJ2-1; D gene ambiguous. Looked up from germline, CDR1 is ENHRY and CDR2 is SYGVKD. The CDR3 consists of 14 residues. Trimming left V 4 bases short and J 0 bases short, with 7 bases between. The CDR3 here is CAISGRSSYNEQFF. CDR3 DNA: TGTGCCATCAGTGGGCGGAGCTCCTACAATGAGCAGTTCTTC.

This clonotype was recorded many times. Since it is a stray read in a library aimed at alpha chains, this beta chain has a size that is not meaningful. The chain has TRBV6-6 and TRBJ2-3; no firm D call. Trimming removed 8 bases at V and 7 bases at J, with 7 bases between. Germline CDR1 and CDR2: MNHNY and SVGAGI (reference sequence). The CDR3 spans 10 residues. The CDR3 sequence: CASGQNTQYF. The DNA for the CDR3 is TGTGCCAGCGGGCAGAATACGCAGTATTTT.

For this clonotype: This beta chain slipped into a library made for alpha chains as a stray read, so its size is not meaningful. This chain uses TRBV24-1 with TRBJ2-5, with TRBD2 matching over 11 bases. Germline V CDR1 and CDR2: KGHDR, SFDVKD. This CDR3 contains 14 residues. The V gene end was trimmed by 4 bases and the J gene end by 5 bases; junction bases not matched to a gene: 2. The CDR3 sequence: CATSETSGTETQYF. CDR3 nucleotides: TGTGCCACCAGTGAGACTAGCGGGACTGAGACCCAGTACTTC.

This clonotype was counted ten times or more. The library was designed around alpha chains, so this beta chain is a stray read whose abundance carries little weight. The rearrangement joins TRBV9 to TRBJ2-5; D is perhaps TRBD1 (6 bases). The CDR3 is made up of 16 amino acids. CDR1 is SGDLS, CDR2 YYNGEE, per germline. Deletions cut 4 bases from V and 0 bases from J, with 16 bases between. DNA for the CDR3: TGTGCCAGCAGCCCAGTGAGGGGGTCGTACCAAGAGACCCAGTACTTC. It encodes CASSPVRGSYQETQYF. Full variable domain (remainder filled in from reference TRBV9 and TRBJ2-5): DSGVTQTPKHLITATGQRVTLRCSPRSGDLSVYWYQQSLDQGLQFLIQYYNGEERAKGNILERFSAQQFPDLHSELNLSSLELGDSALYFCASSPVRGSYQETQYFGPGTRLLVL.

The table lists this clonotype with many counts. Because the library targeted alpha chains, this beta chain is an off-target read whose size means little. The chain carries TRBV5-1 and TRBJ2-3, with 7 bases identical to TRBD1. This CDR3 region has 16 residues. CDR1 is SGHRS, CDR2 YFSETQ, per germline. Losses at the gene ends were 4 bases for V and 5 bases for J; bases not matched to a gene: 13. This CDR3 reads CASSPRRAGGKDTQYF. The DNA of the CDR3 is TGCGCCAGCAGCCCGCGAAGGGCAGGGGGAAAAGATACGCAGTATTTT.